The 18 T cell receptor beta chains presented below share a single source sample, sequenced in a study of blood T cells in healthy people across ages. The use of a sample-barcoded 5' primer and a J-beta primer mix characterized a second PCR of roughly 6 to 11 cycles. Each CDR3 protein is one row after TCRdb ran MiXCR on the 5' RACE reads. In the table there are 600,000 to 850,000 distinct CDR3 sequences, roughly 25% of which are singletons. The data also belong to a second study, concerning T cells of mothers and their children.

Input material: blood. These receptors were collected from a boy aged 5-17 years in good health.

The V call is TRBV9, the J call TRBJ2-3, with D possibly TRBD2 on 7 matching bases. This CDR3 spans 16 amino acids. Germline CDR1 SGDLS, CDR2 YYNGEE. V lost 3 bases, J lost 0 bases, and 14 bases lay in between. This chain's CDR3 is CASSERGGTSTDTQYF. The CDR3 DNA reads TGTGCCAGCAGCGAGAGGGGGGGGACTAGCACAGATACGCAGTATTTT.

This chain connects TRBV6-6 to TRBJ1-2; TRBD1 is a possible D gene (6 bases). CDR1 MNHNY and CDR2 SVGAGI come from the germline V gene (reference sequence). The V and J ends lost 6 bases and 4 bases respectively, with 15 bases between them. The CDR3 is 14 amino acids. DNA for the CDR3: TGTGCCAGCAGAGCCTCTCAGGGGTTCTATGGCTACACCTTC. Translated: CASRASQGFYGYTF.

This sequence joins TRBV20-1 and TRBJ2-4, with D unresolved. Trimming pared 3 bases from V and 4 bases from J, leaving 4 bases between. Looked up from germline, CDR1 is DFQATT and CDR2 is SNEGSKA (reference sequence). CDR3 length: 11 residues. CDR3 coding DNA: TGCAGTGCTAGGGAGAAAAACATTCAGTACTTC. Its protein is CSAREKNIQYF.

In its sample, this clonotype was seen a few times. The rearrangement uses TRBV4-2 and TRBJ1-6, with a weak D call TRBD1 (6 bases). This CDR3 has 17 amino acids. Per the germline V gene, CDR1 is LGHNA and CDR2 is YNFKEQ. Trimming pared 1 base from V and 10 bases from J, leaving 20 bases between. The chain's CDR3 is CASSQGEGGGRTSPLHF. CDR3 sequence (DNA): TGTGCCAGCAGCCAAGGGGAGGGTGGGGGCAGAACCTCACCCCTCCACTTT.

The chain employs TRBV19 and TRBJ2-6; D may be TRBD1 (6 bases). Trimming left V 3 bases short and J 2 bases short, with 11 bases between. The germline V gene encodes CDR1 LNHDA and CDR2 SQIVND (reference sequence). This CDR3 is built from 16 residues. This CDR3 reads CASSIYAGAGANVLTF. The CDR3 DNA reads as TGTGCCAGTAGTATCTATGCAGGGGCTGGGGCCAACGTCCTGACTTTC.

This chain uses TRBV20-1 with TRBJ1-2; no clear D gene. Germline V gene sequence: CDR1 DFQATT, CDR2 SNEGSKA (reference sequence). This CDR3 contains 14 residues. The V and J ends lost 3 bases and 4 bases respectively, with 15 bases between them. CDR3 DNA: TGCAGTGCTAGTCCCTCGGTCATCACCTATGGCTACACCTTC. Translation gives CSASPSVITYGYTF.

The V gene is TRBV27, the J gene TRBJ1-4; no clear D gene. The CDR3 consists of 16 residues. Germline V gene sequence: CDR1 MNHEY, CDR2 SMNVEV (reference sequence). V gave up 6 bases and J gave up 3 bases, with 17 bases separating them. The CDR3 sequence is CASSRGAPTANEKLFF. The DNA of the CDR3 is TGTGCCAGCAGCCGGGGAGCGCCGACGGCTAATGAAAAACTGTTTTTT.

This clonotype was detected a few times. A read error may produce the germline difference seen at one junction end. The chain couples TRBV7-3 to TRBJ2-1; D unclear. Germline V CDR1 and CDR2: SGHTA, FQGTGA. The CDR3 spans 18 residues. The CDR3 DNA reads TGTGCCAGCAACTTAAGCCCAGGCAATGTGCCCCTAGACAATGAGCAGTTCTTC. As protein: CASNLSPGNVPLDNEQFF.

The gene calls are TRBV27 and TRBJ2-7; D possibly matches TRBD1 or TRBD2 (5 bases each). There are 16 residues in the CDR3. The V end was cut by 4 bases, the J end by 0 bases, with 16 bases between. Germline CDR1 is MNHEY and CDR2 is SMNVEV (reference sequence). In DNA, the CDR3 is TGTGCCAGCAGTTCCTATGGAGCCGGGGCCTCCTACGAGCAGTACTTC. Its protein is CASSSYGAGASYEQYF.

V and J are TRBV13 and TRBJ1-2; D ambiguous. This CDR3 has 15 residues. Germline V gene sequence: CDR1 PRHDT, CDR2 FYEKMQ (reference sequence). V was pared by 0 bases and J by 5 bases, with 13 bases between. In DNA form, the CDR3 reads TGTGCCAGCAGCTTAGGACAGCAACTGACATATGGCTACACCTTC. It translates to CASSLGQQLTYGYTF.

The table lists this clonotype with a few counts. CDR3: CASSWVKRGANTGELFF. The CDR3, as DNA: TGTGCCAGCAGCTGGGTGAAGCGGGGGGCTAACACCGGGGAGCTGTTTTTT. The chain recombines TRBV7-9 with TRBJ2-2; 9 bases fit TRBD2. V dropped 4 bases and J dropped 2; count of bases not matched to a gene: 8. Germline V gene lookup returns CDR1 SEHNR and CDR2 FQNEAQ (reference sequence). The CDR3 loop spans 17 amino acids.

The chain has TRBV25-1 and TRBJ2-5; 13 nucleotides agree with TRBD2. The end of the DNA fits TRBJ2-7 better, so the J call may be wrong. This CDR3 has 16 residues. Germline assignment: CDR1 MGHDK and CDR2 SYGVNS. The CDR3 loop reads CASSHGLAGEAYEQYF. In nucleotides, the CDR3 is TGTGCCAGCAGCCACGGACTAGCGGGAGAGGCCTACGAGCAGTACTTC.

This clonotype was picked up a small number of times. The chain carries TRBV7-9 and TRBJ2-3; 7 bases fit TRBD2. The CDR3 contains 15 residues. Germline V CDR1 and CDR2: SEHNR, FQNEAQ (reference sequence). V lost 5 bases, J lost 4 bases, and 9 bases stayed unmatched. This chain's CDR3 is CASSPLASSPDTQYF. The CDR3 DNA follows: TGTGCCAGCAGCCCACTAGCGAGCTCTCCAGATACGCAGTATTTT.

The rearrangement uses TRBV20-1 and TRBJ2-5; D ambiguous. The germline V gene encodes CDR1 DFQATT and CDR2 SNEGSKA (reference sequence). Deletions cut 6 bases from V and 0 bases from J, with 11 bases between. The CDR3 totals 13 residues. The CDR3 region is CSAKHSYQETQYF. In DNA, the CDR3 is TGCAGTGCGAAGCACAGTTACCAAGAGACCCAGTACTTC.

This clonotype came up a few times. The V call is TRBV29-1, the J call TRBJ1-2; D not resolved. V shed 6 bases and J shed 2 bases, with 13 bases lying between them. The CDR3 has 13 amino acids. The germline gives CDR1 SQVTM, CDR2 ANQGSEA. In DNA, the CDR3 is TGCAGCGTGGCGGGCGAAACAAACTATGGCTACACCTTC. Translating gives CSVAGETNYGYTF. The variable domain in full, with the rest retrieved from reference TRBV29-1 and TRBJ1-2, is SAVISQKPSRDICQRGTSLTIQCQVDSQVTMMFWYRQQPGQSLTLIATANQGSEATYESGFVIDKFPISRPNLTFSTLTVSNMSPEDSSIYLCSVAGETNYGYTFGSGTRLTVV.

This chain uses TRBV15 with TRBJ2-1, with D tentatively TRBD2 (7 bases). The J call may be wrong; the DNA end is better matched by TRBJ2-5. The CDR3 is 14 residues long. Germline CDR1 reads LNHNV; CDR2 reads YYDKDF (reference sequence). The CDR3 here is CATSRTAGPETQYF. In DNA, the CDR3 is TGTGCCACCAGCCGGACAGCGGGACCGGAGACCCAGTACTTC.

V usage is TRBV7-9 and J usage is TRBJ1-2; no firm D call. V lost 6 bases and J 4 bases, leaving 12 bases between the germline ends. The V gene's germline CDR1 is SEHNR and CDR2 FQNEAQ (reference sequence). There are 13 residues in the CDR3. CDR3 residues: CASSFSAPYGYTF. CDR3 nucleotides: TGTGCCAGCAGTTTTAGCGCGCCCTATGGCTACACCTTC. Using reference TRBV7-9 and TRBJ1-2 for the parts outside the CDR3, the full variable domain is DTGVSQNPRHKITKRGQNVTFRCDPISEHNRLYWYRQTLGQGPEFLTYFQNEAQLEKSRLLSDRFSAERPKGSFSTLEIQRTEQGDSAMYLCASSFSAPYGYTFGSGTRLTVV.

The chain uses TRBV28 and TRBJ2-7; possibly TRBD2 for D (6 bases). The CDR3 covers 14 residues. Germline-derived CDR1 and CDR2 are MDHEN and SYDVKM. Trimming cost V 5 bases and J 6 bases, with 17 bases left between them. CDR3 protein: CASSPTGGAFEQYF. CDR3 bases: TGTGCCAGCAGTCCCACCGGGGGAGCTTTCGAGCAGTACTTC.